The T cell receptor beta chain described here comes from a study of cytomegalovirus exposure and HLA in healthy donors. Study-level findings and limits: TCR sequences were mostly rare, though some public TCRs occurred in many donors. There were a few CMV-associated chains whose specificity for CMV antigens was confirmed in vitro. Researchers catalogued over 150 TCR beta chains as cytomegalovirus-associated. The tendency of first-cohort TCR clusters to co-occur in the 95 to 150 validation repertoires was the finding of a later analysis.

Trimming stripped 5 bases from V and 7 bases from J, with 22 bases between. The germline V gene encodes CDR1 PRHDT and CDR2 FYEKMQ (reference sequence). The CDR3 runs to 16 residues. To note about this clone: Its antigen is as yet unknown.

Some clones are missing from TCRdb's copy, which holds only in-frame ones; the method was immunoSEQ multiplex PCR. The table lists approximately 150,000 clones, 85% of them singletons. The V call is TRBV13, the J call TRBJ2-3; D is perhaps TRBD2 (7 bases). The clonotype originates from a man aged 25-45 years in good health and CMV-seropositive. Sequencing input: PBMCs. CDR3 nucleotides: TGTGCCAGCAGCCCCATAATGAGGGGGGGCCAAAATACGCAGTATTTT. Its protein is CASSPIMRGGQNTQYF. The full variable domain, its missing parts supplied by reference TRBV13 and TRBJ2-3, is AAGVIQSPRHLIKEKRETATLKCYPIPRHDTVYWYQQGPGQDPQFLISFYEKMQSDKGSIPDRFSAQQFSDYHSELNMSSLELGDSALYFCASSPIMRGGQNTQYFGPGTRLTVL.